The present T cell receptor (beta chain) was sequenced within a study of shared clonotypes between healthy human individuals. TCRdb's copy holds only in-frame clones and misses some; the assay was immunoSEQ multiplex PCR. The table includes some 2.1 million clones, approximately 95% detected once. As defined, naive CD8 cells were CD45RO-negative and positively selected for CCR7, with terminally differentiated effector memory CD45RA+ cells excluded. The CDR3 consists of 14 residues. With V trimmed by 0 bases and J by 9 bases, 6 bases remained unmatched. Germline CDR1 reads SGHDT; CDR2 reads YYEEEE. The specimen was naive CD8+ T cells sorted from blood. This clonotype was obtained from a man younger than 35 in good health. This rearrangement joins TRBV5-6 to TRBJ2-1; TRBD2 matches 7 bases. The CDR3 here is CASSLVGDYVEQFF. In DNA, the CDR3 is TGTGCCAGCAGCTTGGTGGGGGACTATGTTGAGCAGTTCTTC.